This record concerns one T cell receptor (beta chain) sequence. Here immunoSEQ multiplex PCR was the method, and the copy in TCRdb shows in-frame clones only, minus some. This table has approximately 100,000 clones, 76% appearing once. These data are taken from a study of blood T cell repertoires in COVID-19. Background on the study: Samples representing acute and convalescent COVID-19 were sourced from the United States, Italy and Spain. PBMCs, B-cell-depleted T cells, or T cells were the source of the cDNA or gDNA that made up the material.

The germline V gene encodes CDR1 GTSNPN and CDR2 SVGIG (reference sequence). V shed 5 bases, J shed 12 bases, and the junction held 9 bases outside the gene matches. The CDR3 covers 13 residues. Enrollment of patients from Seattle took place during active infection, with longitudinal follow-up. The V gene is TRBV30, the J gene TRBJ2-7; 14 nucleotides align to TRBD2. Sequences were obtained from peripheral blood. This TCR was sampled from a man older than 75 with COVID-19, enrolled during active disease. The chain's CDR3 is CAWGGLAGGGMYF. The CDR3 DNA sequence: TGTGCCTGGGGAGGACTAGCGGGAGGAGGAATGTACTTC. Variable domain in full (rest from reference TRBV30 and TRBJ2-7): SQTIHQWPATLVQPVGSPLSLECTVEGTSNPNLYWYRQAAGRGLQLLFYSVGIGQISSEVPQNLSASRPQDRQFILSSKKLLLSDSGFYLCAWGGLAGGGMYFGPGTRLTVT.